This TCR beta chain was recorded in a study of regulatory T cells in long-lasting Graves disease. As for the study in general: Persistence in Graves' disease denoted antithyroid drug use beyond 5 years alongside positive TSH receptor antibodies.

The study, taken as a whole, reports: There was favoring of TRBV28, TRBJ1-2 and TRBJ2-5 in persistent disease. Persistent Graves' patients had lower TCR diversity than newly diagnosed ones.

Germline CDR1 SGHRS, CDR2 YFSETQ. This CDR3 region has 15 residues. V was shortened by 2 bases and J by 6 bases, with 18 bases between the two germline ends. Time point here: persistent/refractory GD, antithyroid drugs over 5 years with positive TRAb. The TCR library was made from RNA extracted from PBMCs. Remarks on this clonotype: The antigen is not known.

Arm-PCR of CDR3 regions and iRepertoire HTBI primers were the basis on which TCR beta libraries were built. Authors' analysis steps: Across all samples, about 59 TRBV segments and 15 or so TRBJ segments were identified. TCRdb processed the multiplex PCR reads anew with MiXCR; each CDR3 protein has one entry. These V and J calls rely on TCRdb rather than the paper's analysis. The data hold under 500,000 distinct CDR3 sequences, with about 20% observed a single time. Specimen: peripheral blood mononuclear cells (PBMCs), collected when the disease was refractory, from a patient treated with antithyroid drugs. V is TRBV5-1 and J is TRBJ2-7; tentative D call: TRBD1 (6 bases). The receptor was isolated from a female donor with Graves disease. CDR3 coding DNA: TGCGCCAGCAGCTTAATGACACCTACACAGGGCGAGCAGTACTTC. The encoded protein is CASSLMTPTQGEQYF.